The 28 T cell receptor beta chains listed next were all sequenced from one sample in a study of human T cells and chemical hapten exposure. TCRdb analysed the RACE reads with MiXCR anew, one entry per CDR3 protein. The sample has roughly 38,000 distinct CDR3 sequences; roughly 9.5% are singletons. Specified time point: patch test 3, about 24 weeks after DPC sensitization. Noted treatment: therapeutic diphenylcyclopropenone sensitization with weekly scalp DPC. Total RNA extraction was carried out from unfractionated whole blood. The sequencing here drew on whole blood, taken in connection with sensitization to the hapten diphenylcyclopropenone (DPC). The receptor set was obtained from a middle-aged man with alopecia areata. Some clones in this sample may be carry-over from other donors' samples.

This clonotype has at least ten counts. The rearrangement joins TRBV6-2 or TRBV6-3 to TRBJ2-1; 9 positions match TRBD1. This CDR3 region has 16 residues. In germline, CDR1 is MNHEY, CDR2 SVGEGT. Trimming removed 9 bases from V and 5 bases from J; junction bases left unmatched: 14. CDR3 DNA sequence: TGTGCCAGTATAGGGGACCGGGACAGGGTCGACAATGAGCAGTTCTTC. It encodes CASIGDRDRVDNEQFF.

This clonotype was detected only a few times. The V call is TRBV10-3, the J call TRBJ1-2; TRBD1 is a possible D gene (5 bases). V was pared by 3 bases and J by 3 bases, with 8 bases between. Germline assignment: CDR1 ENHRY and CDR2 SYGVKD. The CDR3 is 13 residues long. CDR3 region: CAISDTGDYGYTF. In nucleotides, the CDR3 is TGTGCCATCAGTGATACAGGAGACTATGGCTACACCTTC.

The chain's CDR3 is CASSPGQGSAWHYF. CDR3 in DNA: TGTGCCAGTAGCCCGGGACAGGGCTCGGCCTGGCATTACTTC. V and J are TRBV19 and TRBJ2-7, with 9 positions matching TRBD1. This CDR3 spans 14 amino acids. Germline V lookup: CDR1 LNHDA, CDR2 SQIVND (reference sequence). Trimming cost V 6 bases and J 13 bases; bases outside gene matches: 16.

In this sample, this clonotype turned up many times. The chain couples TRBV29-1 to TRBJ1-1; TRBD1 might be the D (6 bases). The CDR3 loop spans 12 amino acids. V shed 7 bases and J shed 1 base, with 10 bases lying between them. Germline values: CDR1 SQVTM, CDR2 ANQGSEA. CDR3 amino acids: CSAKTGNTEAFF. CDR3 DNA sequence: TGCAGCGCCAAGACAGGGAACACTGAAGCTTTCTTT. The variable domain in full, completed from reference TRBV29-1 and TRBJ1-1, reads SAVISQKPSRDICQRGTSLTIQCQVDSQVTMMFWYRQQPGQSLTLIATANQGSEATYESGFVIDKFPISRPNLTFSTLTVSNMSPEDSSIYLCSAKTGNTEAFFGQGTRLTVV.

This clonotype appeared a few times. The chain has TRBV2 and TRBJ2-1; D is uncertain. Germline loops: CDR1 SNHLY, CDR2 FYNNEI. The CDR3 sequence is 11 residues long. The V end was cut by 7 bases, the J end by 8 bases, with 9 bases between. The CDR3 sequence: CASKVTDEQFF. In DNA, the CDR3 is TGTGCCAGCAAGGTGACCGATGAGCAGTTCTTC.

This clonotype was seen at least ten times. The chain employs TRBV12-3 or TRBV12-4 and TRBJ2-2, with D perhaps TRBD2 (5 bases). The CDR3 sequence is 13 residues long. Trimming stripped 6 bases from V and 7 bases from J, with 12 bases between. CDR3 in amino acids: CASSALEVGELFF. CDR3 nucleotide sequence: TGTGCCAGCAGCGCACTAGAAGTCGGGGAGCTGTTTTTT.

The chain links TRBV7-2 to TRBJ2-5; 10 nucleotides line up with TRBD2. Germline V lookup: CDR1 SGHTA, CDR2 FQGNSA. V was pared by 4 bases and J by 5 bases, with 13 bases of the junction left unmatched. The length of the CDR3 is 17 residues. The CDR3 coding sequence is TGTGCCAGCAGCTGGGGGGTCGGACTAGCGGAGAGGGAGACCCAGTACTTC. Its translation is CASSWGVGLAERETQYF.

The rearrangement uses TRBV20-1 and TRBJ2-1; TRBD2 aligns across 7 bases. With 0 bases clipped from V and 4 bases from J, the junction kept 9 bases outside the gene matches. This CDR3 has 16 residues. Per the germline V gene, CDR1 is DFQATT and CDR2 is SNEGSKA (reference sequence). CDR3 region: CSARELGRASYNEQFF. The DNA for the CDR3 is TGCAGTGCTAGAGAATTGGGGAGGGCTTCTTACAATGAGCAGTTCTTC.

The rearrangement links TRBV11-2 to TRBJ1-3, with 7 bases that match TRBD1. CDR3 length: 16 residues. Germline V gene data show CDR1 as SGHAT and CDR2 as FQNNGV. The V and J ends lost 5 bases and 3 bases, in that order; junction bases with no gene match: 10. The chain's CDR3 is CASSRFTGTDGNTIYF. For the CDR3, the DNA is TGTGCCAGCAGCCGCTTTACCGGGACAGATGGAAACACCATATATTTT.

The rearrangement uses TRBV12-3 or TRBV12-4 and TRBJ1-4, with TRBD1 matching 9 bases. The CDR3 consists of 14 residues. The V and J ends lost 5 bases and 5 bases, in that order; junction bases with no gene match: 3. The chain's CDR3 is CASSPGQGNEKLFF. The DNA for the CDR3 is TGTGCCAGCAGTCCGGGACAGGGCAATGAAAAACTGTTTTTT.

Many counts were recorded for this clonotype. J is TRBJ2-7 and V is TRBV7-9, with 7 nucleotides matching TRBD2. Germline CDR1 is SEHNR and CDR2 is FQNEAQ (reference sequence). The ends lost 5 bases at V and 6 bases at J; junction bases unmatched: 7. The CDR3 totals 13 residues. CDR3 loop: CASSQGEGAEQYF. CDR3 nucleotides: TGTGCCAGCAGCCAAGGGGAGGGTGCCGAGCAGTACTTC.

This clonotype was seen repeatedly, ten times or more. The V call is TRBV29-1, the J call TRBJ2-3; 8 positions agree with TRBD1. Germline lookup yields CDR1 SQVTM and CDR2 ANQGSEA. Losses at the gene ends were 6 bases for V and 1 base for J; bases not matched to a gene: 6. The CDR3 is made up of 14 amino acids. In DNA form, the CDR3 reads TGCAGCGTGGGACCGGGACAGGGCACAGATACGCAGTATTTT. It codes for CSVGPGQGTDTQYF.

V is TRBV6-5 and J is TRBJ2-1, with 7 nucleotides matching TRBD1. The CDR3 sequence is 17 residues long. The germline gives CDR1 MNHEY, CDR2 SVGAGI. The V segment lost 2 bases and the J segment 9 bases; nucleotides outside the gene matches: 16. The CDR3 DNA reads as TGTGCCAGCAGTTACGCCTACGACAGGGTCCGATGGGGTGAGCAGTTCTTC. Encoded protein: CASSYAYDRVRWGEQFF.

This clonotype occurred a few times. The genes are TRBV6-1 and TRBJ2-7; no firm D call. The CDR3 consists of 12 residues. Per germline, CDR1 MNHNS and CDR2 SASEGT. Deletions cut 7 bases from V and 6 bases from J, with 13 bases between. The CDR3 DNA is TGTGCCAGCATCCCACCCTTTGGCGAGCAGTACTTC. Translation: CASIPPFGEQYF.

This clonotype was seen ten or more times. The chain uses TRBV10-2 and TRBJ2-4; 13 bases are shared with TRBD2. The J segment lost 0 bases and the V segment lost 2 bases, leaving 7 bases of the junction unmatched. This CDR3 is 19 amino acids long. The germline gives CDR1 WSHSY, CDR2 SAAADI. CDR3 sequence reads: CASSENRGTSGVAKNIQYF. The DNA of the CDR3 is TGCGCCAGCAGTGAGAACCGGGGGACTAGCGGGGTAGCCAAAAACATTCAGTACTTC.

The rearrangement joins TRBV4-2 to TRBJ2-1, with D perhaps matching TRBD2 (6 bases). This CDR3 comprises 16 residues. The V end lost 1 base, the J end lost 4 bases, and 14 bases lay between the germline ends. CDR1 is LGHNA, CDR2 YNFKEQ, per germline. CDR3 nucleotides: TGTGCCAGCAGCCAAGGGGAGGTAGGGGCTTACAATGAGCAGTTCTTC. It encodes CASSQGEVGAYNEQFF.

Only a few counts were recorded for this clonotype. The chain recombines TRBV6-7 with TRBJ1-1; weak D call: TRBD1 (6 bases). TRBV6-7 is an open reading frame whose function is uncertain. The V end was cut by 4 bases, the J end by 3 bases, with 21 bases between. The CDR3 is made up of 17 amino acids. The CDR3 loop reads CASSFPTSRQDYTEAFF. In DNA form, the CDR3 reads TGTGCCAGCAGTTTTCCCACCTCTCGACAGGATTACACTGAAGCTTTCTTT.

This clonotype was seen at least ten times. The chain carries TRBV5-1 and TRBJ1-5; tentative D call: TRBD1 (6 bases). CDR3 length equals 14 residues. Germline lookup yields CDR1 SGHRS and CDR2 YFSETQ. The V end lost 1 base, the J end lost 2 bases, and 7 bases lay between the germline ends. This CDR3 reads CASSLSGGNQPQHF. The CDR3 bases are TGCGCCAGCAGCTTGTCAGGGGGCAATCAGCCCCAGCATTTT.

Remarks on this clonotype: A much bigger clone sits one base away, suggesting this may be a read error. V and J are TRBV7-9 and TRBJ2-7; D call uncertain. This CDR3 comprises 12 residues. Deletions cut 5 bases from V and 3 bases from J, with 8 bases between. Germline V CDR1 and CDR2: SEHNR, FQNEAQ (reference sequence). The CDR3 protein is CASSIDFYEQYF. The CDR3 DNA sequence: TGTGCCAGCAGCATAGATTTCTACGAGCAGTACTTC.

This clonotype has a count of ten or more. V and J are TRBV28 and TRBJ2-5; no reliable D call. The V gene's germline CDR1 is MDHEN and CDR2 SYDVKM. The CDR3 extends over 14 amino acids. The ends were cut back, 5 bases at V and 2 bases at J, with 12 bases in the middle. The CDR3 here is CASSPPNRQETQYF. The CDR3 coding sequence is TGTGCCAGCAGTCCACCTAATCGGCAAGAGACCCAGTACTTC.

The gene calls are TRBV28 and TRBJ2-3, with 11 bases that match TRBD1. The CDR3 consists of 14 residues. Per the germline V gene, CDR1 is MDHEN and CDR2 is SYDVKM. V lost 8 bases and J lost 5; bases outside the gene matches: 6. CDR3 DNA: TGTGCCAGCCTAACGGGACAGGGGGTAGATACGCAGTATTTT. Amino acid sequence: CASLTGQGVDTQYF.

This clonotype was observed many times. V and J are TRBV2 and TRBJ1-1; D gene unclear. The V gene lost 7 bases and the J gene lost 5 bases, with 5 bases spanning the gap. CDR1 SNHLY and CDR2 FYNNEI come from the germline V gene. The CDR3 sequence is 10 residues long. The CDR3 bases are TGTGCCAGCATGATGACTGAAGCTTTCTTT. Protein: CASMMTEAFF. The variable domain in full, with the rest retrieved from reference TRBV2 and TRBJ1-1, is EPEVTQTPSHQVTQMGQEVILRCVPISNHLYFYWYRQILGQKVEFLVSFYNNEISEKSEIFDDQFSVERPDGSNFTLKIRSTKLEDSAMYFCASMMTEAFFGQGTRLTVV.

This clonotype was recorded at least ten times. The gene calls are TRBV24-1 and TRBJ1-2; D remains ambiguous. Trimming took off 4 bases at V and 4 bases at J, with 12 bases between the two ends. CDR1 is KGHDR and CDR2 is SFDVKD in the germline V gene. This CDR3 spans 14 amino acids. CDR3 coding DNA: TGTGCCACCAGTGAACCGACTATCTTCTATGGCTACACCTTC. Its translation is CATSEPTIFYGYTF.

This clonotype showed up just a few times. The rearrangement uses TRBV29-1 and TRBJ1-3; D uncertain. The CDR3 covers 13 residues. Germline CDR1 is SQVTM and CDR2 is ANQGSEA. Trimming removed 7 bases from V and 0 bases from J, with 10 bases in between. The CDR3 sequence is CSASIFSGNTIYF. CDR3 nucleotide sequence: TGCAGCGCGAGTATATTCTCTGGAAACACCATATATTTT.

This clonotype was recorded many times. The gene calls are TRBV20-1 and TRBJ1-5, with 9 bases that match TRBD1. CDR3 length equals 13 residues. Germline values: CDR1 DFQATT, CDR2 SNEGSKA (reference sequence). The J segment lost 6 bases and the V segment lost 5 bases, leaving 5 bases of the junction unmatched. In DNA form, the CDR3 reads TGCAGTGCTGGACAGGGGAGGAGTCAGCCCCAGCATTTT. It translates to CSAGQGRSQPQHF.

This clonotype has only a few counts. The chain joins TRBV20-1 to TRBJ2-7; TRBD1 might be the D (5 bases). The length of the CDR3 is 15 residues. Germline V lookup: CDR1 DFQATT, CDR2 SNEGSKA (reference sequence). V was cut by 0 bases and J by 3 bases, with 15 bases left in between. For the CDR3, the DNA is TGCAGTGCTAGAGATGGAGCGACAGCATTCTACGAGCAGTACTTC. It codes for CSARDGATAFYEQYF.

This clonotype was counted ten times or more. The chain couples TRBV12-3 or TRBV12-4 to TRBJ2-5; 8 bases line up with TRBD2. V gave up 8 bases and J gave up 2 bases; unmatched junction bases: 7. The CDR3 length is 14 residues. The CDR3: CASGKLAAQETQYF. The CDR3 nucleotides read TGTGCCAGCGGTAAACTAGCGGCACAAGAGACCCAGTACTTC.

This clonotype was picked up a small number of times. This chain uses TRBV7-9 with TRBJ1-4, with D possibly TRBD1 on 6 matching bases. The length of the CDR3 is 16 residues. Per germline, CDR1 SEHNR and CDR2 FQNEAQ (reference sequence). V lost 5 bases to trimming and J lost 7 bases, with 20 bases between them. The CDR3 region is CASSLGKGQRSEKLFF. The CDR3 DNA reads as TGTGCCAGCAGCCTAGGGAAAGGACAGCGATCTGAAAAACTGTTTTTT.